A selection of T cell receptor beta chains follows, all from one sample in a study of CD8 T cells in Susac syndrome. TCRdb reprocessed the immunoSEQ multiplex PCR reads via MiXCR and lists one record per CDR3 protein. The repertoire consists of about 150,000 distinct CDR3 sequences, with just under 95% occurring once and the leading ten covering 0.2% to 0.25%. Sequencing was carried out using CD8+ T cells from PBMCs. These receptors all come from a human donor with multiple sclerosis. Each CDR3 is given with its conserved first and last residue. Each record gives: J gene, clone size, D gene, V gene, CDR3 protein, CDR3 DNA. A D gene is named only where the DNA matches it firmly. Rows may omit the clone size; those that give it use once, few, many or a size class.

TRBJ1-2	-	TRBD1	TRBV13	CATDREGFGYTF	TGTGCCACCGACAGGGAGGGATTCGGCTACACCTTC
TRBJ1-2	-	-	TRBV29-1	CSVEQPNYTF	TGCAGCGTTGAACAGCCAAACTACACCTTC
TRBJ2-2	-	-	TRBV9	CASRNRGTGELFF	TGTGCCAGCAGAAACCGGGGGACCGGGGAGCTGTTTTTT
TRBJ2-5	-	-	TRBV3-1	CASSQDWGLRETQYF	TGTGCCAGCAGCCAAGATTGGGGGCTCCGGGAGACCCAGTACTTC
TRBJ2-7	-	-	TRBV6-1	CASLQSSYEQYF	TGTGCCAGCCTGCAGAGCTCCTACGAGCAGTACTTC
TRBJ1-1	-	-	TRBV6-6	CASSYGVDEAFF	TGTGCCAGCAGTTACGGGGTGGATGAAGCTTTCTTT
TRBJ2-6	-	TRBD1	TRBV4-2	CASSRSIPGQRVSGANVLTF	TGTGCCAGCAGCCGCAGTATCCCGGGACAGCGAGTCTCTGGGGCCAACGTCCTGACTTTC
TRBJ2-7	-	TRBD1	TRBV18	CASSLRDRLTFGGSYEQYF	TGTGCCAGCTCACTCCGGGACAGGCTAACCTTTGGAGGATCCTACGAGCAGTACTTC
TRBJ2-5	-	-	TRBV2	CASGKVFQETQYF	TGTGCCAGCGGGAAGGTCTTCCAAGAGACCCAGTACTTC
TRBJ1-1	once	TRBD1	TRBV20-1	CSARGRGRNEAFF	TGCAGTGCTAGGGGCAGGGGGCGAAATGAAGCTTTCTTT
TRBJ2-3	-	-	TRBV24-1	CATSDLRTGTDTQYF	TGTGCCACCAGTGACCTCCGGACTGGAACAGATACGCAGTATTTT
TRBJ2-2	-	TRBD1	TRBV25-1	CASTGTGGMGELFF	TGTGCCAGCACCGGGACAGGGGGCATGGGGGAGCTGTTTTTT
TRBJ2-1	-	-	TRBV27	CASTWGGAENEQFF	TGTGCCAGCACCTGGGGGGGGGCGGAAAATGAGCAGTTCTTC
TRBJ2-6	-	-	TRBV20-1	CSAHPGEGVLTF	TGCAGTGCCCATCCGGGTGAGGGCGTCCTGACTTTC
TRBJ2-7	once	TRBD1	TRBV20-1	CSARNTGGPTYEQYF	TGCAGTGCTAGAAATACAGGGGGCCCAACCTACGAGCAGTACTTC
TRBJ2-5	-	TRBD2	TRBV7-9	CASSRATGGTYQETQYF	TGTGCCAGCAGCCGGGCCACGGGGGGAACGTACCAAGAGACCCAGTACTTC
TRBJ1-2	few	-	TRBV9	CASSSRLGYTF	TGTGCCAGCAGCTCCCGTTTAGGCTACACCTTC
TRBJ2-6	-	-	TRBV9	CASSVTVLSGANVLTF	TGTGCCAGCAGCGTGACAGTGCTCTCTGGGGCCAACGTCCTGACTTTC
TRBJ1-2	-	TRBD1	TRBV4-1	CASSPPGQGVYGYTF	TGCGCCAGCAGCCCTCCGGGACAGGGGGTTTATGGCTACACCTTC
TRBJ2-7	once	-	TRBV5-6	CASSLEAGTYEQYF	TGTGCCAGCAGCTTGGAAGCGGGTACCTACGAGCAGTACTTC
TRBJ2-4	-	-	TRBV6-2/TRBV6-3	CASSWGDIQYF	TGTGCCAGCAGTTGGGGGGACATTCAGTACTTC
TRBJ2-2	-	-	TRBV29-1	CSVEGWTGELFF	TGCAGCGTTGAAGGGTGGACCGGGGAGCTGTTTTTT
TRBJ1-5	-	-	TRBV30	CAWSPQGNIVQPQHF	TGTGCCTGGAGTCCCCAGGGTAATATTGTCCAGCCCCAGCATTTT
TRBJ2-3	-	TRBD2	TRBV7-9	CASSTLAGEARSQYF	TGTGCCAGCAGCACACTAGCGGGGGAAGCTAGGTCGCAGTATTTT